This TCR beta chain derives from a study of immune heterogeneity within non-small cell lung tumors. Study-wide results and limits: Identical dominant CDR3 beta clonotypes spanned tumor sites within a patient, beside site-unique high-frequency clones.

TCR beta CDR3 regions came from multiplex PCR with 32 forward V and 13 reverse J primers. TCRdb fed the multiplex PCR reads into MiXCR, producing one record per CDR3 protein. Among over 30,000 distinct CDR3 sequences listed, around 28% were seen once. Bulk tumor genomic DNA served as template, at around 600 ng per sample. Doctors removed several biopsies from each primary tumor during surgery, keeping them far apart. The study enrolled patients with untreated, newly diagnosed non-small cell lung cancer who underwent curative surgery. This clonotype was seen repeatedly, ten times or more. Its antigen is undetermined. The length of the CDR3 is 11 residues. Germline V gene lookup returns CDR1 SNHLY and CDR2 FYNNEI. The V and J ends lost 6 bases and 9 bases, in that order; junction bases with no gene match: 4.

This receptor was obtained from a middle-aged man with non-small cell lung cancer. This chain uses TRBV2 with TRBJ2-7, with 8 bases fitting TRBD2. Sample: lung tumor tissue. CDR3 residues: CASRTSARQYF. CDR3 bases: TGTGCCAGCAGGACTAGCGCGAGGCAGTACTTC.